Detailed here is one TCR beta chain. Profiled with immunoSEQ multiplex PCR; TCRdb holds only in-frame clones, not every one. Altogether approximately 4,800 clones are present, about 90% being singletons, with the ten largest covering roughly 3.5%. These data are taken from a study of T cells in lung cancer brain metastases. V trimming: 4 bases; J trimming: 3 bases; junction bases outside the gene matches: 6. The CDR3 consists of 13 residues. Germline-derived CDR1 and CDR2 are GTSNPN and SVGIG (reference sequence). V is TRBV30 and J is TRBJ2-7, with 7 bases identical to TRBD1. What was sequenced was tumor tissue from the primary lung tumor. The receptor was isolated from a woman in her fifties or sixties with non-small cell lung cancer. The DNA for the CDR3 is TGTGCCTGGAACAGGGGCTTGAACTACGAGCAGTACGTC. This translates into CAWNRGLNYEQYV.